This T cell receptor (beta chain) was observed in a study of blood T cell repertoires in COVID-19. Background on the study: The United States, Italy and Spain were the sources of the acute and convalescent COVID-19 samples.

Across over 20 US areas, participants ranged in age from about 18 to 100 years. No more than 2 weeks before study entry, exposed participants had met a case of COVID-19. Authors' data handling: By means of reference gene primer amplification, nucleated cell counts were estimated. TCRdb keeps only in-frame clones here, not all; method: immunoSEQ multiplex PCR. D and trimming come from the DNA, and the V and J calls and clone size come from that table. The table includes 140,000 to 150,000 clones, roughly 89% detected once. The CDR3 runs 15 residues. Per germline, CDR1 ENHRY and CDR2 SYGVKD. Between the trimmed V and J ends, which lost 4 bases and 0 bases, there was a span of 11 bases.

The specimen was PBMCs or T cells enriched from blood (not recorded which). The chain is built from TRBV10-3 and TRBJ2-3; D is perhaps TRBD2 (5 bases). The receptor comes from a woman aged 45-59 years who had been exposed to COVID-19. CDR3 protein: CAISVGGSSTDTQYF. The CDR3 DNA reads TGTGCCATCAGTGTGGGCGGGTCTAGCACAGATACGCAGTATTTT.